Presented here are 10 T cell receptor beta chains from one specimen sequenced in a study of cytomegalovirus exposure and HLA in healthy donors. With 60 Vbeta and 13 Jbeta primers, the PCR was carried out. The protocol was immunoSEQ multiplex PCR, while the TCRdb copy is restricted to in-frame clones and leaves out a portion. The top ten hold approximately 7.4% of the sample, which has just under 95,000 clones, under 80% seen once. The sequenced sample was PBMCs. Receptor source: a man aged 50 to 59 in good health and CMV-seropositive.

This chain joins TRBV7-6 and TRBJ1-4, with 10 bases matching TRBD1. The V and J ends lost 2 bases and 8 bases, in that order; junction bases with no gene match: 2. The germline V gene encodes CDR1 SGHVS and CDR2 FNYEAQ. This CDR3 comprises 14 residues. The CDR3 sequence is CASSLPGQGEKLFF. The DNA of the CDR3 is TGTGCCAGCAGCTTACCGGGACAGGGGGAAAAACTGTTTTTT. Using reference TRBV7-6 and TRBJ1-4 for the parts outside the CDR3, the full variable domain is GAGVSQSPRYKVTKRGQDVALRCDPISGHVSLYWYRQALGQGPEFLTYFNYEAQQDKSGLPNDRFSAERPEGSISTLTIQRTEQRDSAMYRCASSLPGQGEKLFFGSGTQLSVL.

There are a few counts of this clone. In DNA, the CDR3 is TGTGCCATCAGATTACAGGGTACTGAGCAGTTCTTC. Translated: CAIRLQGTEQFF. The chain links TRBV10-3 to TRBJ2-1; TRBD1 might be the D (6 bases). The germline CDR1 and CDR2 sequences are ENHRY and SYGVKD. Between the trimmed V and J ends, which lost 6 bases and 9 bases, there was a span of 12 bases. The CDR3 consists of 12 residues.

J is TRBJ2-1 and V is TRBV6-1; D might be TRBD2 (6 bases). Trimming cost V 5 bases and J 10 bases, with 21 bases left between them. CDR3 length: 15 residues. CDR1 and CDR2 (germline): MNHNS, SASEGT. CDR3 sequence (DNA): TGTGCCAGCAGTCCCACGGGTGGCGGGGTGGGAGAGCAGTTCTTC. It codes for CASSPTGGGVGEQFF.

The gene calls are TRBV27 and TRBJ1-5, with D possibly TRBD1 on 6 matching bases. V dropped 0 bases and J dropped 3 bases, with 15 bases sitting between them. This CDR3 region has 17 residues. Germline CDR1 and CDR2: MNHEY and SMNVEV (reference sequence). The DNA of the CDR3 is TGTGCCAGCAGTTTATCCTTCCGGACAGCACTCAATCAGCCCCAGCATTTT. It encodes CASSLSFRTALNQPQHF.

This rearrangement joins TRBV5-1 to TRBJ2-7; D is possibly TRBD2 (5 bases). V lost 4 bases, J lost 6 bases, and 14 bases lay in between. Looked up from germline, CDR1 is SGHRS and CDR2 is YFSETQ. There are 13 residues in the CDR3. The CDR3 is CASSPLGRGEQYF. CDR3 bases: TGCGCCAGCAGCCCTCTAGGACGGGGCGAGCAGTACTTC.

The gene calls are TRBV10-3 and TRBJ1-2; possibly TRBD1 for D (6 bases). The CDR3 is 14 residues long. CDR1 and CDR2 from the germline V gene are ENHRY and SYGVKD. V was cut by 11 bases and J by 5 bases, with 21 bases left in between. The CDR3 DNA follows: TGTGCCGCCGAGGGGGGGGACCCTGCTTATGGCTACACCTTC. Protein sequence: CAAEGGDPAYGYTF.

This clone appeared a single time. The V and J genes are TRBV6-6 and TRBJ1-1, with D hard to call. Trimming took 6 bases from V and 11 from J, leaving 22 bases between them. CDR1 and CDR2 (germline): MNHNY, SVGAGI (reference sequence). This CDR3 is 14 amino acids long. The CDR3 sequence: CASRMENSPVSAFF. The CDR3 nucleotides read TGTGCCAGCAGAATGGAAAACAGTCCCGTGAGCGCTTTCTTT.

The rearrangement uses TRBV9 and TRBJ2-2; 9 bases are a match to TRBD2. The CDR3 extends over 15 amino acids. Germline V CDR1 and CDR2: SGDLS, YYNGEE. V shed 3 bases, J shed 6 bases, and the junction held 6 bases outside the gene matches. The DNA for the CDR3 is TGTGCCAGCAGCGCGGGGGCGGGGGGGCCCGGGGAGCTGTTTTTT. As protein: CASSAGAGGPGELFF.

The J gene is TRBJ2-5, the V gene TRBV7-2; possible D gene TRBD1, 5 bases. Germline V gene data show CDR1 as SGHTA and CDR2 as FQGNSA. This CDR3 has 16 amino acids. V was trimmed by 2 bases and J by 5 bases, leaving 18 bases between them. CDR3 DNA sequence: TGTGCCAGCAGCTTAAGAGGAGACAGCTCGAGGGAGACCCAGTACTTC. Residues: CASSLRGDSSRETQYF.

The V call is TRBV28, the J call TRBJ1-2, with a weak D call TRBD1 (6 bases). V was cut by 7 bases and J by 0 bases, with 12 bases left in between. The CDR3 has 14 amino acids. From germline, CDR1 is MDHEN and CDR2 SYDVKM. CDR3: CASNLGGANYGYTF. The CDR3 DNA sequence: TGTGCCAGCAACTTAGGGGGAGCTAACTATGGCTACACCTTC.